What follows describes a single T cell receptor (beta chain). The antigen is undetermined. The data originate from a study of T-cell memory formation after mild COVID-19. Whole-study findings and limits: Shrinking CD4+ clones were chiefly CM and EM; CD8+ ones were chiefly EMRA.

TCR alpha and TCR beta cDNA libraries with sample barcodes and UMIs came from 5'RACE using constant-segment primers. TCRdb used MiXCR to reprocess the 5' RACE reads, holding one entry per CDR3 protein. The sample lists about 360,000 distinct CDR3 sequences, 13% to 15% seen once, with roughly 22% in the top ten. Germline assignment: CDR1 SGHAT and CDR2 FQNNGV. The ends were cut back, 2 bases at V and 7 bases at J, with 13 bases in the middle. The CDR3 extends over 14 amino acids. The chain employs TRBV11-2 and TRBJ2-3; tentatively, D is TRBD2 (5 bases). The sequenced sample consisted of PBMCs or a T cell subset sorted from them (not recorded which). The clonotype was recovered from a man younger than 35 who had mild COVID-19 (a few samples of this study predate the infection). Cell type and time point are not known. CDR3 loop: CASSLNRGIHTQYF. CDR3 DNA: TGTGCCAGCAGCTTAAACCGGGGAATCCATACGCAGTATTTT.